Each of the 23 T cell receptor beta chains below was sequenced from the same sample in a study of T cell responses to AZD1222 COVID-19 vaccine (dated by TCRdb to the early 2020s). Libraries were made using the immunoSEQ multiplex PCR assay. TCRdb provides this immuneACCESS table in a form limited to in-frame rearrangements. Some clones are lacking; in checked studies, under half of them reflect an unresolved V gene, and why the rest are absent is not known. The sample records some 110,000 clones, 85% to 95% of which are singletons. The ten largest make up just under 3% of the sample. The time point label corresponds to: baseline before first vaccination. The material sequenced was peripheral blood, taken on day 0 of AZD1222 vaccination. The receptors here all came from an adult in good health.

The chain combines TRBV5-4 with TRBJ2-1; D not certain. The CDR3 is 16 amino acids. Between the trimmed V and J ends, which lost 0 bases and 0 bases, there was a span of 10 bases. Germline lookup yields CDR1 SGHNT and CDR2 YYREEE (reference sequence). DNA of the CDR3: TGTGCCAGCAGCTTGGTCCTAGTGAGCTCCTACAATGAGCAGTTCTTC. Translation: CASSLVLVSSYNEQFF.

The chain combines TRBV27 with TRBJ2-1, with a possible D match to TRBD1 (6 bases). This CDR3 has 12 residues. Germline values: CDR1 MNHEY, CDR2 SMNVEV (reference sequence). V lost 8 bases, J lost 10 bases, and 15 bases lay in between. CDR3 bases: TGTGCCAGCTCCCAGGGGATAAGAGAGCAGTTCTTC. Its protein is CASSQGIREQFF.

DNA for the CDR3: TGTGCCTGGTCTGGAGGACTCCTTTATCAAGAGACCCAGTACTTC. Amino acids: CAWSGGLLYQETQYF. This chain connects TRBV30 to TRBJ2-5; perhaps TRBD2 as D (5 bases). The V end lost 5 bases, the J end lost 2 bases, and 18 bases lay between the germline ends. CDR3 length equals 15 residues. Per the germline V gene, CDR1 is GTSNPN and CDR2 is SVGIG (reference sequence).

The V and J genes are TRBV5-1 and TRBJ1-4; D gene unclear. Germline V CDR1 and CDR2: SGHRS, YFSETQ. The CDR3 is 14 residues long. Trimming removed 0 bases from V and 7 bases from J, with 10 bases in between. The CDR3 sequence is CASSLVAGSEKLFF. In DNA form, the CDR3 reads TGCGCCAGCAGCTTGGTGGCAGGCAGTGAAAAACTGTTTTTT.

The DNA for the CDR3 is TGTGCCAGCAGTCGGGACTCGAACTACGAGCAGTACTTC. It is translated as CASSRDSNYEQYF. The J gene is TRBJ2-7, the V gene TRBV6-6; a possible D gene is TRBD2 (6 bases). The germline V gene has CDR1 MNHNY and CDR2 SVGAGI (reference sequence). This CDR3 spans 13 amino acids. V dropped 5 bases and J dropped 3 bases, with 11 bases sitting between them.

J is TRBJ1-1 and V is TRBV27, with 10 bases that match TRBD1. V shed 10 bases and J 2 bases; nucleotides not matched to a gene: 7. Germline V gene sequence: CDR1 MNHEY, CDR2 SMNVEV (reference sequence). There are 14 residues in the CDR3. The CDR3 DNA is TGTGCCACAGGGACAGGGGTTCTAAACACTGAAGCTTTCTTT. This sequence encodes CATGTGVLNTEAFF.

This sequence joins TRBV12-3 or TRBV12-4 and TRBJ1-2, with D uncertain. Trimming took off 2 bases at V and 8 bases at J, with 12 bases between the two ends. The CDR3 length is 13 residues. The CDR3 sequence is CASSLYGQEGYTF. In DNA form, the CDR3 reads TGTGCCAGCAGTTTATACGGCCAAGAGGGCTACACCTTC.

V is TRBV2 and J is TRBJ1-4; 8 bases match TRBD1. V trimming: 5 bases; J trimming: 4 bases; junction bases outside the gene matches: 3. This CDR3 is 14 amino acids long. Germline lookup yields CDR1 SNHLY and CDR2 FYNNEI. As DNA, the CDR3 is TGTGCCAGCAGTTTAACAGGGGGTAATGAAAAACTGTTTTTT. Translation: CASSLTGGNEKLFF. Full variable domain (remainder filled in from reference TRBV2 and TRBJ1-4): EPEVTQTPSHQVTQMGQEVILRCVPISNHLYFYWYRQILGQKVEFLVSFYNNEISEKSEIFDDQFSVERPDGSNFTLKIRSTKLEDSAMYFCASSLTGGNEKLFFGSGTQLSVL.

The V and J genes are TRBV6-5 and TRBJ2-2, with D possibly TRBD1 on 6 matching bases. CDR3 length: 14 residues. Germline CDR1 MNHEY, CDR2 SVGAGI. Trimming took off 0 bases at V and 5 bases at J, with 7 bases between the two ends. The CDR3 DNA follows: TGTGCCAGCAGTTACTCGACAGGTACCGGGGAGCTGTTTTTT. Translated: CASSYSTGTGELFF.

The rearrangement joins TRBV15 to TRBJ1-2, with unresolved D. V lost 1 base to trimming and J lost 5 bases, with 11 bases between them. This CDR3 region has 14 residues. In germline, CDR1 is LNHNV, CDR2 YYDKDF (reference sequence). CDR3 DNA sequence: TGTGCCACCAGCAGAGTTGAGCCTCCTTATGGCTACACCTTC. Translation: CATSRVEPPYGYTF.

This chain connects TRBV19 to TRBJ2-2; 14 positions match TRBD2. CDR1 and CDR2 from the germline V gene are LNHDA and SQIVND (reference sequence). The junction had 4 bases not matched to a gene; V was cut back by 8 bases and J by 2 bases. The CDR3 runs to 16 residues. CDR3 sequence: CASRLAGGPNTGELFF. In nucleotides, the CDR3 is TGTGCCAGTCGACTAGCGGGAGGGCCAAACACCGGGGAGCTGTTTTTT.

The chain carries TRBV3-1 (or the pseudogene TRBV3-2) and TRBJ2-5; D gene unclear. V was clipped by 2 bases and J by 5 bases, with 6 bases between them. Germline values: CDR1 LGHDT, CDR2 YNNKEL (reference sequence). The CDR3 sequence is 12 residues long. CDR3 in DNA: TGTGCCAGCAGCCAATTGGGGGAGACCCAGTACTTC. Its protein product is CASSQLGETQYF.

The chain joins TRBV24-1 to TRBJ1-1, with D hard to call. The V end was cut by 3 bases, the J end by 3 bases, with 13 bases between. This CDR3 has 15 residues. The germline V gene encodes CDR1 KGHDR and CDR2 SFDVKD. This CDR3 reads CATSDGRSQYTEAFF. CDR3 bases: TGTGCCACCAGTGATGGACGGTCCCAATACACTGAAGCTTTCTTT.

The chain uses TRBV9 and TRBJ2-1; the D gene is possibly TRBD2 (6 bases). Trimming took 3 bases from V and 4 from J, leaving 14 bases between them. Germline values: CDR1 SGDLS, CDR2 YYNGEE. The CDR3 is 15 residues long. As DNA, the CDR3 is TGTGCCAGCAGCGGGGGACTCCATGGATACAATGAGCAGTTCTTC. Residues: CASSGGLHGYNEQFF.

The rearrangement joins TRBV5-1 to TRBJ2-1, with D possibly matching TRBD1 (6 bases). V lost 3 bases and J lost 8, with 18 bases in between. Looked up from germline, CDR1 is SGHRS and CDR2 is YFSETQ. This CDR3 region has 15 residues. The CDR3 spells CASSSGQSLVDEQFF. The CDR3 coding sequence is TGCGCCAGCAGCTCAGGACAGTCCCTCGTGGATGAGCAGTTCTTC.

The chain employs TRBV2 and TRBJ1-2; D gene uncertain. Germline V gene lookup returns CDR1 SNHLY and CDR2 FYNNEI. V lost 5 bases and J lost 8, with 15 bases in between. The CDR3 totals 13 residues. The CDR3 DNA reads TGTGCCAGCAGTTGGACCCCGAGTGGGGGCTACACCTTC. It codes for CASSWTPSGGYTF.

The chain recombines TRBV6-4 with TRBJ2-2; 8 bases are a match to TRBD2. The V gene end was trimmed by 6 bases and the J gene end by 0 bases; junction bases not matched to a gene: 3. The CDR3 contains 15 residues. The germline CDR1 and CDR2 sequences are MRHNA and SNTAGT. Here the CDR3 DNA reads TGTGCCAGCAGGCCGACTAGCGCGAACACCGGGGAGCTGTTTTTT. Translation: CASRPTSANTGELFF.

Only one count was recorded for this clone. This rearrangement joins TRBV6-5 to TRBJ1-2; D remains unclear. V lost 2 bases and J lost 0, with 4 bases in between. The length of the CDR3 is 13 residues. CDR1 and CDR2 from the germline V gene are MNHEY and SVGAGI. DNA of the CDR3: TGTGCCAGCAGTTACGGGACTAACTATGGCTACACCTTC. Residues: CASSYGTNYGYTF.

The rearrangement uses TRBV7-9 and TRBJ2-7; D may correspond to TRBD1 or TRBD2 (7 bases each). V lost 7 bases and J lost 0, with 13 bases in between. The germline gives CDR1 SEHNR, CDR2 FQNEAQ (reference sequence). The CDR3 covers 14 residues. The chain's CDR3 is CASISGGGSYEQYF. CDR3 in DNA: TGTGCCAGCATCTCAGGGGGGGGCTCCTACGAGCAGTACTTC.

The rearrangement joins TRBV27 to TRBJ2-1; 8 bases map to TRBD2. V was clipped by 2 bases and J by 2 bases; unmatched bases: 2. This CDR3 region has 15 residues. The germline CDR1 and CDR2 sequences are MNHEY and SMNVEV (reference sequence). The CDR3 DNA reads TGTGCCAGCAGTTTAGGCGGGAGGCCCTACAATGAGCAGTTCTTC. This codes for CASSLGGRPYNEQFF.

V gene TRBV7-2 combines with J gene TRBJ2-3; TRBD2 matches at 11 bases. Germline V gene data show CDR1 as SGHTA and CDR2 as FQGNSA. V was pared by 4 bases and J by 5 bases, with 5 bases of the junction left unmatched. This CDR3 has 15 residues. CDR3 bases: TGTGCCAGCAGCTCCACTAGCGGGGGCGGAGATACGCAGTATTTT. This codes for CASSSTSGGGDTQYF.

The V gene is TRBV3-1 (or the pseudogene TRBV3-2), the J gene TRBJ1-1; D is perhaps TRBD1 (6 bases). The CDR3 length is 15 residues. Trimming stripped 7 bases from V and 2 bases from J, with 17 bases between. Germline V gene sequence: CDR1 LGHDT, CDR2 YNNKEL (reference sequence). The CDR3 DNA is TGTGCCAGCACCCCCCTCAGGACAGCCAACACTGAAGCTTTCTTT. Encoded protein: CASTPLRTANTEAFF.

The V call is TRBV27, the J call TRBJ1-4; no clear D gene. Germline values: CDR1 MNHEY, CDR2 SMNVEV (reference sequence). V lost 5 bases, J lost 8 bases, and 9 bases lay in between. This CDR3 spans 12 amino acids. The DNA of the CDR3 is TGTGCCAGCAGTCACTCCAGGGAAAAACTGTTTTTT. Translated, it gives CASSHSREKLFF.